The 8 T cell receptor beta chains listed next were all sequenced from one sample in a study of blood T cell repertoires in COVID-19. Sequenced by immunoSEQ multiplex PCR; TCRdb stores in-frame clones only, minus some. The table has about 220,000 clones, 90% seen once; the top ten hold approximately 16%. Sequencing was done on a sample of PBMCs or T cells enriched from blood (not recorded which). The receptor source for this set is a man aged 25-45 years who had been exposed to COVID-19.

The chain employs TRBV4-1 and TRBJ2-2; D is undetermined. Looked up from germline, CDR1 is MGHRA and CDR2 is YSYEKL. CDR3 length: 14 residues. Trimming stripped 9 bases from V and 4 bases from J, with 15 bases between. The CDR3 region is CARRDSLGTGELFF. In nucleotides, the CDR3 is TGCGCCAGACGTGACTCATTAGGCACCGGGGAGCTGTTTTTT.

This chain connects TRBV3-1 (or the pseudogene TRBV3-2) to TRBJ2-2, with 14 positions matching TRBD2. The CDR3 consists of 17 residues. Trimming removed 3 bases from V and 1 base from J; junction bases left unmatched: 1. The germline V gene encodes CDR1 LGHDT and CDR2 YNNKEL (reference sequence). CDR3 residues: CASSHGLAGGNTGELFF. CDR3 coding DNA: TGTGCCAGCAGCCATGGACTAGCGGGGGGGAACACCGGGGAGCTGTTTTTT.

This chain joins TRBV6-5 and TRBJ2-5, with D maybe TRBD1 (6 bases). V shed 5 bases and J shed 4 bases, with 14 bases lying between them. CDR3 size: 14 residues. Germline V gene data show CDR1 as MNHEY and CDR2 as SVGAGI. The CDR3 region is CASSPRRTVETQYF. The CDR3 DNA reads as TGTGCCAGCAGTCCCCGTCGGACAGTAGAGACCCAGTACTTC.

CDR3 DNA sequence: TGTGCCAGCAGCAATTGGCTGAACACTGAAGCTTTCTTT. Protein sequence: CASSNWLNTEAFF. V and J are TRBV9 and TRBJ1-1; no clear D. V was cut by 4 bases and J by 0 bases, with 7 bases left in between. The V gene's germline CDR1 is SGDLS and CDR2 YYNGEE. The CDR3 length is 13 residues. Full variable domain (outside the CDR3, taken from reference TRBV9 and TRBJ1-1): DSGVTQTPKHLITATGQRVTLRCSPRSGDLSVYWYQQSLDQGLQFLIQYYNGEERAKGNILERFSAQQFPDLHSELNLSSLELGDSALYFCASSNWLNTEAFFGQGTRLTVV.

V and J are TRBV5-1 and TRBJ2-5, with 9 bases aligning to TRBD2. CDR1 SGHRS and CDR2 YFSETQ come from the germline V gene. The CDR3 runs to 16 residues. After removal of 0 bases from V and 8 bases from J, the junction contained 11 bases not matched to a gene. CDR3 protein: CASSLVVGGGAGTQYF. For the CDR3, the DNA is TGCGCCAGCAGCTTGGTTGTCGGCGGGGGGGCCGGCACCCAGTACTTC.

This chain joins TRBV5-4 and TRBJ1-1; unclear D gene. CDR3 length equals 14 residues. In germline, CDR1 is SGHNT, CDR2 YYREEE (reference sequence). Deletions cut 2 bases from V and 1 base from J, with 9 bases between. CDR3 in amino acids: CASSLTPGNTEAFF. CDR3 sequence (DNA): TGTGCCAGCAGCTTAACCCCGGGGAACACTGAAGCTTTCTTT. The variable domain in full, completed from reference TRBV5-4 and TRBJ1-1, reads ETGVTQSPTHLIKTRGQQVTLRCSSQSGHNTVSWYQQALGQGPQFIFQYYREEENGRGNFPPRFSGLQFPNYSSELNVNALELDDSALYLCASSLTPGNTEAFFGQGTRLTVV.

V gene TRBV5-1 combines with J gene TRBJ1-2, with 9 bases identical to TRBD1. Germline loops: CDR1 SGHRS, CDR2 YFSETQ. The CDR3 extends over 14 amino acids. V shed 4 bases and J 3 bases; nucleotides not matched to a gene: 4. The chain's CDR3 is CASSPGTGHYGYTF. DNA of the CDR3: TGCGCCAGCAGCCCAGGGACAGGGCACTATGGCTACACCTTC.

Here the CDR3 DNA reads TGTGCCAGCAGCTTAGGCCCCCAGCGGGGAGGACTCAATGAGCAGTTCTTC. The encoded protein is CASSLGPQRGGLNEQFF. The V call is TRBV7-6, the J call TRBJ2-1, with 7 bases that match TRBD2. This CDR3 comprises 17 residues. J lost 6 bases, V lost 1 base, and 12 bases had no gene match. Germline V gene lookup returns CDR1 SGHVS and CDR2 FNYEAQ.